What follows are 26 T cell receptor beta chains derived from one specimen sequenced in a study of blood T cells in healthy people across ages. A second roughly 6 to 12 cycle PCR used barcoded and J-beta primers. TCRdb redid the calling of the 5' RACE reads with MiXCR, one entry per CDR3 protein. The sample has 1.5 million to 2 million distinct CDR3 sequences; over 25% are singletons. Input material: blood. Every receptor here comes from a woman in her 30s in good health.

The gene calls are TRBV5-1 and TRBJ1-6, with unresolved D. V lost 0 bases and J 10 bases, leaving 14 bases between the germline ends. The germline gives CDR1 SGHRS, CDR2 YFSETQ. The CDR3 sequence is 15 residues long. In nucleotides, the CDR3 is TGCGCCAGCAGCTTGGCCGGGATGCCATTATCACCCCTCCACTTT. This translates into CASSLAGMPLSPLHF.

This clonotype has just a few counts. The V gene is TRBV3-1, the J gene TRBJ2-7; TRBD2 matches 11 bases. V was clipped by 1 base and J by 6 bases; unmatched bases: 5. CDR1 is LGHDT, CDR2 YNNKEL, per germline (reference sequence). CDR3 length: 15 amino acids. CDR3 DNA sequence: TGTGCCAGCAGCCAAGCCTCCGGGACTAGCGGCGAGCAGTACTTC. Protein sequence: CASSQASGTSGEQYF.

Of note for this clonotype: A read error is possible here, since a much larger clone lies one base away. The chain recombines TRBV30 with TRBJ2-4; 9 positions agree with TRBD2. The CDR3 is 14 amino acids. Germline lookup yields CDR1 GTSNPN and CDR2 SVGIG (reference sequence). V lost 3 bases to trimming and J lost 13 bases; unmatched junction nucleotides: 13. CDR3 in DNA: TGTGCCTGGAGATGGCGGGAGGGGACTTACGCGCAGTACTTC. Protein sequence: CAWRWREGTYAQYF.

The J gene is TRBJ2-2, the V gene TRBV20-1; TRBD2 matches at 8 bases. Looked up from germline, CDR1 is DFQATT and CDR2 is SNEGSKA (reference sequence). The trim removed 2 bases at V and 1 base at J, leaving 9 bases unmatched. CDR3 length equals 17 residues. The CDR3 region is CSARPPSGSQNTGELFF. The CDR3 bases are TGCAGTGCTAGACCACCCAGCGGGAGCCAGAACACCGGGGAGCTGTTTTTT.

V is TRBV29-1 and J is TRBJ1-2; D perhaps matches TRBD1 (5 bases). Germline-derived CDR1 and CDR2 are SQVTM and ANQGSEA. This CDR3 region has 10 residues. V was shortened by 0 bases and J by 14 bases, with 10 bases between the two germline ends. The CDR3 sequence: CSVEDSRGTF. CDR3 DNA sequence: TGCAGCGTTGAAGACAGTAGGGGTACCTTC.

The chain combines TRBV25-1 with TRBJ2-3, with a weak D call TRBD1 (6 bases). This CDR3 spans 14 amino acids. Germline lookup yields CDR1 MGHDK and CDR2 SYGVNS. Between the trimmed V and J ends, which lost 3 bases and 2 bases, there was a span of 9 bases. The CDR3 is CASSEDSNTDTQYF. CDR3 nucleotides: TGTGCCAGCAGTGAGGACAGCAACACAGATACGCAGTATTTT.

As to this clonotype: This may stem from a read error, because a much larger clone lies one nucleotide away. This sequence joins TRBV7-2 and TRBJ2-7; D gene uncertain. The CDR3 runs 13 residues. The germline V and J ends were trimmed by 1 base and 7 bases, with 11 bases remaining between them. Germline V gene data show CDR1 as SGHTA and CDR2 as FQGNSA. The CDR3 protein is CASSLDFYNEQYF. In DNA form, the CDR3 reads TGTGCCAGCAGCTTAGACTTTTACAATGAGCAGTACTTC.

The J gene is TRBJ2-5, the V gene TRBV7-2; 8 bases align to TRBD1. The J segment lost 4 bases and the V segment lost 6 bases, leaving 7 bases of the junction unmatched. Germline CDR1 is SGHTA and CDR2 is FQGNSA. CDR3 length: 14 residues. The CDR3 DNA reads TGTGCCAGCAGGCGTAACGACAGGGGAGAGACCCAGTACTTC. This translates into CASRRNDRGETQYF.

The gene calls are TRBV20-1 and TRBJ2-3; 8 bases align to TRBD2. Unmatched junction bases numbered 8, after V lost 1 base and J lost 2 bases. The CDR3 has 16 residues. Germline V lookup: CDR1 DFQATT, CDR2 SNEGSKA (reference sequence). The CDR3 region is CSARVSSGGFTDTQYF. The CDR3 nucleotides are TGCAGTGCTAGAGTTTCCAGCGGGGGCTTCACAGATACGCAGTATTTT.

About this clonotype: A much larger clone differs by one base, so this may be a read error. The chain joins TRBV10-3 to TRBJ2-1, with D uncertain. CDR3 length equals 15 residues. CDR1 is ENHRY and CDR2 is SYGVKD in the germline V gene. The V end lost 8 bases, the J end lost 9 bases, and 23 bases lay between the germline ends. CDR3 amino acids: CAIGPSIRFVGEQFF. CDR3 coding DNA: TGTGCCATCGGCCCGTCGATTCGCTTTGTTGGTGAGCAGTTCTTC.

This clonotype has only a few counts. The rearrangement uses TRBV12-3 or TRBV12-4 and TRBJ2-1; 13 nucleotides agree with TRBD2. This CDR3 region has 18 residues. V shed 5 bases and J 1 base; nucleotides not matched to a gene: 8. CDR3 amino acids: CASSLRTSGSRSYNEQFF. For the CDR3, the DNA is TGTGCCAGCAGTCTAAGGACTAGCGGGAGTCGTTCCTACAATGAGCAGTTCTTC.

This clonotype was observed a handful of times. V and J are TRBV27 and TRBJ1-1; TRBD1 matches at 8 bases. There are 14 residues in the CDR3. CDR1 MNHEY and CDR2 SMNVEV come from the germline V gene (reference sequence). With V trimmed by 5 bases and J by 1 base, 3 bases remained unmatched. The CDR3 loop reads CASSKTGGNTEAFF. In DNA form, the CDR3 reads TGTGCCAGCAGTAAAACAGGGGGGAACACTGAAGCTTTCTTT.

This clonotype was observed a handful of times. The chain carries TRBV20-1 and TRBJ1-2, with a weak D call TRBD1 (5 bases). CDR3 length equals 12 residues. Germline-derived CDR1 and CDR2 are DFQATT and SNEGSKA (reference sequence). V lost 6 bases and J 6 bases, leaving 14 bases between the germline ends. CDR3 coding DNA: TGCAGTGCACAGACATGGGGCGATGGCTACACCTTC. It yields the protein CSAQTWGDGYTF.

This clonotype came up a few times. V and J are TRBV20-1 and TRBJ2-5; TRBD2 matches at 10 bases. The V gene end was trimmed by 4 bases and the J gene end by 5 bases; junction bases not matched to a gene: 10. Germline CDR1 DFQATT, CDR2 SNEGSKA (reference sequence). This CDR3 is built from 15 residues. The CDR3 nucleotides are TGCAGTGCTAAAGACCCGGCTAGCGGGAGTGAGACCCAGTACTTC. Translating gives CSAKDPASGSETQYF.

V gene TRBV7-9 combines with J gene TRBJ2-1, with D tentatively TRBD2 (5 bases). CDR3 length: 14 residues. Germline CDR1 and CDR2: SEHNR and FQNEAQ (reference sequence). The V gene lost 3 bases and the J gene lost 5 bases, with 11 bases spanning the gap. The CDR3 spells CASSFSELNNEQFF. Written as DNA, the CDR3 is TGTGCCAGCAGCTTTAGCGAGCTGAACAATGAGCAGTTCTTC. Drawing the rest from reference TRBV7-9 and TRBJ2-1, the complete variable domain is DTGVSQNPRHKITKRGQNVTFRCDPISEHNRLYWYRQTLGQGPEFLTYFQNEAQLEKSRLLSDRFSAERPKGSFSTLEIQRTEQGDSAMYLCASSFSELNNEQFFGPGTRLTVL.

With regard to this clonotype: A much larger clone is a single base away; this may be a read error. The chain uses TRBV5-1 and TRBJ2-1; D might be TRBD1 or TRBD2, each matching 5 bases. V gave up 5 bases and J gave up 10 bases, with 19 bases separating them. Germline CDR1 SGHRS, CDR2 YFSETQ. This CDR3 is built from 14 residues. The DNA for the CDR3 is TGCGCCAGCAGTCCCGGGACCCCTGCTGGGGAGCAGTTCTTC. Protein sequence: CASSPGTPAGEQFF. The full variable domain, rest sourced from reference TRBV5-1 and TRBJ2-1, is KAGVTQTPRYLIKTRGQQVTLSCSPISGHRSVSWYQQTPGQGLQFLFEYFSETQRNKGNFPGRFSGRQFSNSRSEMNVSTLELGDSALYLCASSPGTPAGEQFFGPGTRLTVL.

V is TRBV7-9 and J is TRBJ2-5; 7 bases are a match to TRBD1. CDR1 and CDR2 (germline): SEHNR, FQNEAQ (reference sequence). This CDR3 comprises 15 residues. With 2 bases clipped from V and 5 bases from J, the junction kept 8 bases outside the gene matches. CDR3 in DNA: TGTGCCAGCAGCTTACTTGGACAGGTTTCGGAGACCCAGTACTTC. It yields the protein CASSLLGQVSETQYF.

The CDR3, as DNA: TGCGCCAGCAGCTTGGACCGGACAGGGGAAGGCGAGCAGTACTTC. As protein: CASSLDRTGEGEQYF. V gene TRBV5-1 combines with J gene TRBJ2-7, with TRBD1 identical over 9 bases. V gave up 0 bases and J gave up 6 bases; unmatched junction bases: 7. Germline loops: CDR1 SGHRS, CDR2 YFSETQ. There are 15 residues in the CDR3. Full variable domain (remainder filled in from reference TRBV5-1 and TRBJ2-7): KAGVTQTPRYLIKTRGQQVTLSCSPISGHRSVSWYQQTPGQGLQFLFEYFSETQRNKGNFPGRFSGRQFSNSRSEMNVSTLELGDSALYLCASSLDRTGEGEQYFGPGTRLTVT.

This clonotype was found once. A much larger clonotype is one base distant, so this may be a read error. The rearrangement links TRBV12-5 to TRBJ2-1; 10 bases agree with TRBD2. V trimming: 0 bases; J trimming: 10 bases; junction bases outside the gene matches: 15. This CDR3 spans 18 amino acids. The germline CDR1 and CDR2 sequences are LGHNT and FRNRAP. The CDR3 sequence is CASGLVPSGGAGGGEQFF. CDR3 DNA: TGTGCTAGTGGTTTGGTACCCAGCGGGGGGGCCGGAGGAGGCGAGCAGTTCTTC.

This clonotype has only a few counts. This sequence joins TRBV29-1 and TRBJ2-6; D remains ambiguous. The length of the CDR3 is 15 residues. The V end lost 0 bases, the J end lost 0 bases, and 6 bases lay between the germline ends. Germline V gene sequence: CDR1 SQVTM, CDR2 ANQGSEA. This chain's CDR3 is CSVEELYSGANVLTF. The DNA of the CDR3 is TGCAGCGTTGAAGAGCTGTACTCTGGGGCCAACGTCCTGACTTTC.

The chain uses TRBV7-9 and TRBJ2-1; D gene uncertain. The CDR3 is 15 residues long. The germline V and J ends were trimmed by 4 bases and 4 bases, with 14 bases remaining between them. Germline V gives CDR1 SEHNR, CDR2 FQNEAQ (reference sequence). In DNA, the CDR3 is TGTGCCAGCAGCTCCGAGAGGTCGCCGTACAATGAGCAGTTCTTC. Its translation: CASSSERSPYNEQFF.

Worth noting for this clonotype: An end of the junction does not agree with germline; a read error may underlie this. The V call is TRBV11-3, the J call TRBJ2-1, with 8 bases matching TRBD1. In germline, CDR1 is SGHNT, CDR2 YENEEA. CDR3 size: 15 residues. The CDR3 spells CASSAGQGRYNEQFF. Here the CDR3 DNA reads TGTGCCAGCAGCGCCGGACAGGGAAGATACAATGAACAGTTCTTC.

This clonotype was found many times. J is TRBJ2-7 and V is TRBV28; the D is unclear. The CDR3 is made up of 12 amino acids. V lost 9 bases to trimming and J lost 7 bases, with 16 bases between them. CDR1 and CDR2 from the germline V gene are MDHEN and SYDVKM. The CDR3 here is CASNLPPGEQYF. The DNA for the CDR3 is TGTGCCAGTAACTTGCCCCCCGGGGAGCAGTACTTC.

This clonotype was counted between two and nine times. The chain recombines TRBV30 with TRBJ2-3; D is ambiguous. The CDR3 is made up of 15 amino acids. Germline values: CDR1 GTSNPN, CDR2 SVGIG (reference sequence). V was cut by 7 bases and J by 0 bases, with 17 bases left in between. DNA for the CDR3: TGTGCCTCCCACTTAGCTAGGGCCAGCACAGATACGCAGTATTTT. This codes for CASHLARASTDTQYF.

The chain recombines TRBV2 with TRBJ2-5; tentative D call: TRBD2 (6 bases). CDR1 is SNHLY and CDR2 is FYNNEI in the germline V gene. The CDR3 length is 14 residues. Between the trimmed V and J ends, which lost 4 bases and 5 bases, there was a span of 14 bases. CDR3 sequence: CASSVGGRRETQYF. The CDR3 DNA sequence: TGTGCCAGCAGTGTAGGAGGGAGGAGGGAGACCCAGTACTTC.

There are a few counts of this clonotype. The genes are TRBV7-2 and TRBJ2-5; perhaps TRBD2 as D (5 bases). Germline-derived CDR1 and CDR2 are SGHTA and FQGNSA. Trimming left V 3 bases short and J 5 bases short, with 13 bases between. The CDR3 is made up of 14 amino acids. The CDR3 bases are TGTGCCAGCAGCTTCGAACTAGTATCGGAGACCCAGTACTTC. Translated: CASSFELVSETQYF.